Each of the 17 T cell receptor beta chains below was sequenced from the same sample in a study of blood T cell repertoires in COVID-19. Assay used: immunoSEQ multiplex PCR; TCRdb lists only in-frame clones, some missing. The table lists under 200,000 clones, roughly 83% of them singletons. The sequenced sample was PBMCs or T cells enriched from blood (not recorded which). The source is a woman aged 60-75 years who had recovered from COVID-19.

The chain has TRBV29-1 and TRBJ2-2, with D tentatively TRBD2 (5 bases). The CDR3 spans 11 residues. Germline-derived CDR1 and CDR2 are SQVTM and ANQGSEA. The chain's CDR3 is CVIKEAGELFF. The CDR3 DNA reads TGCGTGATCAAGGAGGCCGGGGAGCTGTTTTTT.

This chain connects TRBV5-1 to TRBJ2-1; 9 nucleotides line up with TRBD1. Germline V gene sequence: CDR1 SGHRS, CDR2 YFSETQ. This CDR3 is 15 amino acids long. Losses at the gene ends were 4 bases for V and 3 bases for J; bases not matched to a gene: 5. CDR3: CASSADRGNYNEQFF. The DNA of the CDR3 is TGCGCCAGCAGCGCGGACAGGGGAAACTACAATGAGCAGTTCTTC.

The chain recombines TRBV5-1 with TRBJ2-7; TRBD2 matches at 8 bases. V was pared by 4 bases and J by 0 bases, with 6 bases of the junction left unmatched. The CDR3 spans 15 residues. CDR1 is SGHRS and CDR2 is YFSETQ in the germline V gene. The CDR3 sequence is CASSPTSADSYEQYF. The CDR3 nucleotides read TGCGCCAGCAGCCCGACTAGCGCCGACTCCTACGAGCAGTACTTC. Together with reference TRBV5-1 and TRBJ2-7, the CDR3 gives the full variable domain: KAGVTQTPRYLIKTRGQQVTLSCSPISGHRSVSWYQQTPGQGLQFLFEYFSETQRNKGNFPGRFSGRQFSNSRSEMNVSTLELGDSALYLCASSPTSADSYEQYFGPGTRLTVT.

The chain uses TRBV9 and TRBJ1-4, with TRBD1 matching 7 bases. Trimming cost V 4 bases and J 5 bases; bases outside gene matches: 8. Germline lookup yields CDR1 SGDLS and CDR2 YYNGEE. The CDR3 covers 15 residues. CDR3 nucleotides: TGTGCCAGCAGCTCAACAGGGGTCAAGAATGAAAAACTGTTTTTT. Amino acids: CASSSTGVKNEKLFF.

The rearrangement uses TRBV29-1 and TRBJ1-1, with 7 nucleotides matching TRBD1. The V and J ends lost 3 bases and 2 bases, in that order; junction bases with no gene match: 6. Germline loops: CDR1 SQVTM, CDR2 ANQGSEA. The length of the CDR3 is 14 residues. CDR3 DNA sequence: TGCAGCGTTGAGGGGACAGCAAAAAACACTGAAGCTTTCTTT. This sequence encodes CSVEGTAKNTEAFF.

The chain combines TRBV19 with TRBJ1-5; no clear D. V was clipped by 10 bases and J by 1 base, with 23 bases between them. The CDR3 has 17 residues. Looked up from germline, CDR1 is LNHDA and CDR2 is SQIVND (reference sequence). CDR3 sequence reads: CATTKSASKFSNQPQHF. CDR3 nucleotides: TGTGCCACTACCAAAAGTGCAAGTAAGTTCAGCAATCAGCCCCAGCATTTT.

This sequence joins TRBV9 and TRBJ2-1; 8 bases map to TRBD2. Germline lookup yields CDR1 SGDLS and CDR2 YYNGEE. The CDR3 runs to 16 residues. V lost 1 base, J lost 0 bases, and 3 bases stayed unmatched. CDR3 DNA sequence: TGTGCCAGCAGCGTATCGGGAGGGAGCTCCTACAATGAGCAGTTCTTC. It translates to CASSVSGGSSYNEQFF.

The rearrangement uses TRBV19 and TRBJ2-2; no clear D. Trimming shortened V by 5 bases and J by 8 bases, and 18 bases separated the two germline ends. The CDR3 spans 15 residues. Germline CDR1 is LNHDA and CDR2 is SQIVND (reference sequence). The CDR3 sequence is CASSPLPSTWGELFF. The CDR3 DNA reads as TGTGCCAGTAGTCCTCTCCCTTCGACTTGGGGGGAGCTGTTTTTT.

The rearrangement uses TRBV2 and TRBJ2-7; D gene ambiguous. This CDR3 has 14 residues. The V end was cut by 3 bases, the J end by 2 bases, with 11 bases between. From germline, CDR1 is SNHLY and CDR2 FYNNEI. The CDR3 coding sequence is TGTGCCAGCAGTGATCCAGGCGTTACCTACGAGCAGTACTTC. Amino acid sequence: CASSDPGVTYEQYF.

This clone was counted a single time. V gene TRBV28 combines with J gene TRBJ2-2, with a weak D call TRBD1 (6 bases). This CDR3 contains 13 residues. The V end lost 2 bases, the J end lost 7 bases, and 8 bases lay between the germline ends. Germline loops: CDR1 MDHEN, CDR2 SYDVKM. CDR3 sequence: CASSLQGSGELFF. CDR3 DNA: TGTGCCAGCAGTTTACAGGGGAGCGGGGAGCTGTTTTTT.

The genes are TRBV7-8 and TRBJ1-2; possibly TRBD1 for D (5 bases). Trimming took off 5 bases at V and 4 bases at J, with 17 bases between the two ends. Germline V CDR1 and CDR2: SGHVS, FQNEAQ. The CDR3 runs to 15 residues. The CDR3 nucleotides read TGTGCCAGCAGCCCCGAGCAGGGCATCGGCTATGGCTACACCTTC. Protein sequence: CASSPEQGIGYGYTF.

The CDR3 DNA is TGTGCCAGCAGGGCTGGACAGGGACATCAGCCCCAGCATTTT. Encoded protein: CASRAGQGHQPQHF. The chain uses TRBV2 and TRBJ1-5; the match to TRBD1 covers 8 bases. Trimming cost V 6 bases and J 5 bases; bases outside gene matches: 6. The CDR3 sequence is 14 residues long. Germline CDR1 and CDR2: SNHLY and FYNNEI.

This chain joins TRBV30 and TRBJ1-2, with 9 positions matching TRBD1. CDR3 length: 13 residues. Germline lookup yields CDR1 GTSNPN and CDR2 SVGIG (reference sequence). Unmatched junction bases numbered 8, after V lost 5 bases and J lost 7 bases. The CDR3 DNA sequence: TGTGCCTGGGCCCAACAGGGGGCGAGTGGCTACACCTTC. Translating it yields CAWAQQGASGYTF. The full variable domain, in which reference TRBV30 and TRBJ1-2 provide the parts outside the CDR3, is SQTIHQWPATLVQPVGSPLSLECTVEGTSNPNLYWYRQAAGRGLQLLFYSVGIGQISSEVPQNLSASRPQDRQFILSSKKLLLSDSGFYLCAWAQQGASGYTFGSGTRLTVV.

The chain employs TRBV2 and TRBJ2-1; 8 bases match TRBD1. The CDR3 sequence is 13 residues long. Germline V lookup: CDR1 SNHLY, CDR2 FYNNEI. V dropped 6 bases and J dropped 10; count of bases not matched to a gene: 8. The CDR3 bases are TGTGCCAGCAGCGGCTTGGACAGGGTGGAGCAGTTCTTC. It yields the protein CASSGLDRVEQFF.

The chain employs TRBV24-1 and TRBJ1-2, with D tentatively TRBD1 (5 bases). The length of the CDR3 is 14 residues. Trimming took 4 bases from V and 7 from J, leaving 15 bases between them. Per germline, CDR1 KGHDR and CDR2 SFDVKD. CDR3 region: CATSDRTRIVGYTF. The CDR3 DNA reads TGTGCCACCAGTGACCGGACAAGGATTGTTGGCTACACCTTC.

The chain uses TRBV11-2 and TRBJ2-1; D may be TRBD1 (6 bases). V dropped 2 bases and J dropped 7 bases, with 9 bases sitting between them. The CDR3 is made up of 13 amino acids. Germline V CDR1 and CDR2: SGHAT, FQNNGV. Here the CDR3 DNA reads TGTGCCAGCAGCTTAAATAGGGGGAATGAGCAGTTCTTC. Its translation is CASSLNRGNEQFF.

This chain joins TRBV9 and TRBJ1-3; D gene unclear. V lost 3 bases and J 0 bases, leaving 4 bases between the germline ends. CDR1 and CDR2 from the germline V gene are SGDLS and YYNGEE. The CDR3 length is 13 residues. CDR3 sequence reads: CASSANSGNTIYF. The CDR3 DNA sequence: TGTGCCAGCAGCGCAAACTCTGGAAACACCATATATTTT.